Given below is one T cell receptor beta chain in context. One junction end does not reproduce the germline sequence, and a read error may be involved. The data were obtained in a study of T cells in Graves' hyperthyroidism and ophthalmopathy. Study-wide context: It was at initial diagnosis, before any treatment, that peripheral blood was collected.

TCR beta CDR3 regions were amplified from RNA. TCR CDR3 underwent first-round RT-PCR with the HTBI primer set. TCRdb re-analysed the multiplex PCR reads in MiXCR, keeping a single row per CDR3 protein. This table holds hundreds of thousands of distinct CDR3 sequences, just over 35% found once. If no ophthalmopathy progression occurred within 18 months, Graves' hyperthyroidism was stable. Isolation of PBMCs was performed on around 9.4 ml fresh peripheral blood. Germline V gene sequence: CDR1 MNHEY, CDR2 SVGAGI. The CDR3 runs 14 residues. The chain couples TRBV6-5 to TRBJ1-2; perhaps TRBD1 as D (5 bases). The origin of this receptor is a woman between 40 and 55 years old with Graves' hyperthyroidism. The sequenced sample was blood. The CDR3 DNA reads as TGTGCCATCAGTTACGCCGCGGACACCTATGGCTACACCTTC. Amino acids: CAISYAADTYGYTF.